One and the same sample provided the 10 T cell receptor beta chains below, sequenced in a study of tumor-infiltrating lymphocytes in primary liver carcinoma. Unsorted bulk tissue, about 19-30 mg of it, served as the source for co-extraction of RNA and DNA. The template, about 510 ng total RNA, yielded TCR beta cDNA made with a constant-region primer. It was through three nested multiplex PCR rounds of slightly modified ARM-PCR that TCR beta libraries arose. Two initial PCR rounds of roughly 10 cycles each paired TRBV1-TRBV30 forward primers with a C-beta reverse primer. Using its own MiXCR run on the multiplex PCR reads, TCRdb lists one record per CDR3 protein. The profile shows more than 70,000 distinct CDR3 sequences, 69% of them singletons. Source material: tumor-adjacent normal liver tissue. Receptors were obtained from a man aged 35 to 55 with primary liver carcinoma and hepatitis B virus infection.

As concerns this clonotype: The junction differs from germline at one of its ends, possibly a read error. This sequence joins TRBV11-2 and TRBJ1-5; D might be TRBD1 (6 bases). Germline CDR1 reads SGHAT; CDR2 reads FQNNGV. The CDR3 has 15 amino acids. The DNA for the CDR3 is TGTGCTAGCGGCTTAGAGATGGGGGGCAATCAGCCTCAGCATTTT. Amino acid sequence: CASGLEMGGNQPQHF.

The chain combines TRBV10-3 with TRBJ2-7; 7 positions match TRBD1. The CDR3 totals 13 residues. From germline, CDR1 is ENHRY and CDR2 SYGVKD. The V and J ends lost 6 bases and 1 base, in that order; junction bases with no gene match: 3. In nucleotides, the CDR3 is TGTGCCATCAGCGCAGGGGGTTCCTACGAGCAGTACTTC. Translated, it gives CAISAGGSYEQYF.

The gene calls are TRBV12-3 or TRBV12-4 and TRBJ1-2; D is undetermined. V was clipped by 7 bases and J by 6 bases, with 15 bases between them. The CDR3 runs to 13 residues. DNA for the CDR3: TGTGCCAGCAATTTCGCTGGCGGCCATGGCTACACCTTC. Translation gives CASNFAGGHGYTF.

Worth noting for this clonotype: The junction does not match germline at one end; this may be a read error. The chain employs TRBV29-1 and TRBJ2-5; TRBD2 might be the D (5 bases). Per the germline V gene, CDR1 is SQVTM and CDR2 is ANQGSEA. The CDR3 is 10 residues long. The chain's CDR3 is CSAARETQHF. The CDR3 DNA reads TGCAGCGCAGCAAGGGAGACCCAGCACTTC.

To note about this clonotype: The germline gene is not matched at one end of the junction; a read error may be the cause. The rearrangement uses TRBV6-2 or TRBV6-3 and TRBJ1-1; D ambiguous. This CDR3 is 12 amino acids long. The germline V gene encodes CDR1 MNHEY and CDR2 SVGEGT. DNA of the CDR3: TGCGCCAGCAGTCTTCTGTACACTGAAGCTTTCTTT. The encoded protein is CASSLLYTEAFF.

About this clonotype itself: A much larger clone sits a single nucleotide away, making a read error possible. The V gene is TRBV6-2 or TRBV6-3, the J gene TRBJ2-7; the D is unclear. CDR1 is MNHEY and CDR2 is SVGEGT in the germline V gene. This CDR3 contains 13 residues. CDR3 sequence (DNA): TGTGTCAGCAGTTTGGACGCTACCTACGAGCAGTACTTC. This encodes CVSSLDATYEQYF.

This clonotype was detected many times. The rearrangement links TRBV5-6 to TRBJ2-7; possible D gene TRBD2, 6 bases. V was pared by 0 bases and J by 1 base, with 17 bases between. CDR1 and CDR2 (germline): SGHDT, YYEEEE. The CDR3 extends over 17 amino acids. The CDR3 nucleotides are TGTGCCAGCAGCTTGGCCCGGGGGAGAAGCGTATCCTACGAGCAGTACTTC. It codes for CASSLARGRSVSYEQYF.

This clonotype was seen a handful of times. A much bigger clone sits one base away, suggesting this may be a read error. V and J are TRBV7-6 and TRBJ1-1; 9 nucleotides align to TRBD1. This CDR3 contains 15 residues. Germline V gene sequence: CDR1 SGHVS, CDR2 FNYEAQ. This chain's CDR3 is CANSLLTGTGTLAFF. In DNA, the CDR3 is TGTGCCAACAGCTTACTAACCGGGACAGGGACTCTTGCTTTCTTT.

Points on this clonotype: The CDR3 does not end in the conserved phenylalanine or tryptophan, so this is likely a read error. The chain is built from TRBV11-1 and TRBJ2-1, with 7 bases lining up with TRBD2. The CDR3 totals 17 residues. Unmatched junction bases numbered 16, after V lost 11 bases and J lost 0 bases. The germline V gene encodes CDR1 SGHAT and CDR2 FQDESV (reference sequence). Here the CDR3 DNA reads TGTGCCGGCAACTTAGTCTCCAGCGGGAACTCCTACAATGAGCAGTTCCTC. Its translation: CAGNLVSSGNSYNEQFL.

This clonotype was recorded only once. The junction and the germline gene differ at one end; a read error may be behind it. V usage is TRBV4-3 and J usage is TRBJ2-1; D remains unclear. From germline, CDR1 is LGHNA and CDR2 YSLEER. CDR3 length: 16 residues. This CDR3 is CAGSQDPYSEYNEQFF. The DNA of the CDR3 is TGTGCCGGCAGCCAAGATCCCTACTCAGAATACAATGAGCAGTTCTTC.